This TCR beta chain was captured by sequencing in a study of T cells in localized non-small cell lung cancer. Clones were sequenced by immunoSEQ multiplex PCR, and TCRdb holds only the in-frame ones, with some missing. The sample holds approximately 1,300 clones, over 35% seen once. Trimming shortened V by 7 bases and J by 4 bases, and 13 bases separated the two germline ends. The germline V gene has CDR1 SQVTM and CDR2 ANQGSEA. The CDR3 sequence is 12 residues long. Sequencing used lung tumor tissue, obtained before any cancer treatment. The TCR sequence derives from a woman aged 18 to 55 with stage I lung adenocarcinoma. The J gene is TRBJ2-5, the V gene TRBV29-1; D not resolved. CDR3 amino acids: CSAMAGRETQYF. The CDR3 coding sequence is TGCAGCGCTATGGCAGGTCGAGAGACCCAGTACTTC.